The rows below give T cell receptor beta chains drawn from one sample of a study of blood T cell repertoires in COVID-19. The assay was immunoSEQ multiplex PCR, and TCRdb's table has in-frame clones only and misses some. This table has 35,000 to 55,000 clones, roughly 63% appearing once. The sample comprised peripheral blood. These TCRs come from a man older than 75 with acute or convalescent COVID-19. Each CDR3 is given with its conserved first and last residue. Fields, in order: D gene, clone size, V gene, J gene, CDR3 DNA, CDR3 protein. D genes are given only for firm matches. Clone size is given for some rows only: seen once, a few or many times, or a class if the clone is expanded.

TRBD1,.,TRBV28,TRBJ1-2,TGTGCCAGCAGCCAGGGGGCGGGGAACTATGGCTACACCTTC,CASSQGAGNYGYTF
.,.,TRBV6-5,TRBJ2-5,TGTGCCAGCAGCCCGAGTCCGGGTGAGGCGGAGACCCAGTACTTC,CASSPSPGEAETQYF
.,.,TRBV11-2,TRBJ2-7,TGTGCCAGCAGCTTAGGAACCCCTACCCACGAGCAGTACTTC,CASSLGTPTHEQYF
.,few,TRBV15,TRBJ1-1,TGTGCCACCAGCAGAGAAAGCGGGAGAACTGAAGCTTTCTTT,CATSRESGRTEAFF
TRBD1,.,TRBV7-9,TRBJ2-7,TGTGCCAGCAGTCAGGGGGCTGGCGACGAGCAGTACTTC,CASSQGAGDEQYF
TRBD1,.,TRBV5-6,TRBJ2-7,TGTGCCAGCAGCTCAACAGGGGGCTACTCCTACGAGCAGTACTTC,CASSSTGGYSYEQYF
.,.,TRBV18,TRBJ2-7,TGTGCCAGCTCACCACCTGAGGCTAGCAGAGAGCAGTACTTC,CASSPPEASREQYF
.,.,TRBV19,TRBJ1-6,TGTGCCAGTAGTATAGATCCCAACAGGGTGTATTCACCCCTCCACTTT,CASSIDPNRVYSPLHF
TRBD1,.,TRBV3-1/TRBV3-2,TRBJ1-1,TGTGCCAGCAGCCGGGACAGGGACACTGAAGCTTTCTTT,CASSRDRDTEAFF
.,.,TRBV11-3,TRBJ1-2,TGTGCCAGCAGCACCGGAGGAAATGGCTACACCTTC,CASSTGGNGYTF
.,.,TRBV7-8,TRBJ1-1,TGTGCCAGCAGCTCATACAGGTCGATCACTGAAGCTTTCTTT,CASSSYRSITEAFF
TRBD1,.,TRBV10-2,TRBJ1-5,TGCGCCAGCAGTGAGTCGAGCAGGGGGAATCAGCCCCAGCATTTT,CASSESSRGNQPQHF
TRBD1,.,TRBV18,TRBJ1-2,TGTGCCAGCTCATCAGGGACAGACTATGGCTACACCTTC,CASSSGTDYGYTF
.,.,TRBV5-4,TRBJ2-5,TGTGCCAGCAGCTTTCAGGGGCGAGAGACCCAGTACTTC,CASSFQGRETQYF
.,.,TRBV27,TRBJ2-7,TGTGCCAGCAGTTTGAGACAGGGACTGTTTGAGCAGTACTTC,CASSLRQGLFEQYF
.,.,TRBV2,TRBJ1-2,TGTGCCAGCAGTGAAATCCGAACAGGAGACTATGGCTACACCTTC,CASSEIRTGDYGYTF
.,.,TRBV20-1,TRBJ2-5,TGCAGTGCTAGTTCACAGGAGAGTCAAGAGACCCAGTACTTC,CSASSQESQETQYF
TRBD1,.,TRBV14,TRBJ1-4,TGTGAGGACAGGGCTGATGAAAAACTGTTTTTT,CEDRADEKLFF
.,many,TRBV7-9,TRBJ1-2,TGTGCCAGCAGCGCGTCCGGGAGCCCCTATGGCTACACCTTC,CASSASGSPYGYTF
TRBD2,few,TRBV4-3,TRBJ2-1,TGCGCCAGCAGCCACAGTCGGGGGGGGGAGTCCAATGAGCAGTTCTTC,CASSHSRGGESNEQFF
.,.,TRBV12-5,TRBJ1-1,TGTGCTAGTGGTCGAGACGGCTGGGGCGCTGAAGCTTTCTTT,CASGRDGWGAEAFF